A selection of T cell receptor beta chains follows, all from one sample in a study of OX40 agonist ivuxolimab in advanced cancers. The method was immunoSEQ multiplex PCR; TCRdb's version includes in-frame clones alone and lacks a portion of them. The table records 96,000 or so clones, less than 95% of them present only once. The sequenced sample was CD4+ or CD8+ T cells sorted from blood, obtained in a trial of the OX40 agonist ivuxolimab. The receptors originated from an adult with an advanced solid tumor such as melanoma, head and neck, liver or kidney cancer. CDR3s include the opening cysteine and the closing phenylalanine or tryptophan. Fields, in order: V gene, CDR3 length, clone size, D gene, J gene, CDR3 protein, CDR3 DNA. A D gene is named only where the DNA matches it firmly. Clone size is not always given. Where it is, it says once, few, many or a class for expanded clones.

V: TRBV30; length: 15; size: -; D: TRBD2; J: TRBJ2-7; CDR3: CAWSSDGLAGDEQYF; DNA: TGTGCCTGGAGTAGCGATGGACTAGCGGGAGACGAGCAGTACTTC
V: TRBV7-2; length: 17; size: -; D: TRBD1; J: TRBJ1-2; CDR3: CASSLGKSRDSRHGYTF; DNA: TGTGCCAGCAGCTTGGGGAAAAGCCGGGACAGTCGGCATGGCTACACCTTC
V: TRBV5-1; length: 14; size: -; D: -; J: TRBJ1-2; CDR3: CASSLGGVDYGYTF; DNA: TGCGCCAGCAGCTTGGGAGGGGTGGACTATGGCTACACCTTC
V: TRBV9; length: 13; size: -; D: -; J: TRBJ2-5; CDR3: CASSVWSEETQYF; DNA: TGTGCCAGCAGCGTCTGGAGTGAGGAGACCCAGTACTTC
V: TRBV4-3; length: 17; size: -; D: TRBD2; J: TRBJ2-7; CDR3: CASSQGRARGREDEQYF; DNA: TGCGCCAGCAGCCAAGGGAGGGCGCGGGGCCGGGAGGACGAGCAGTACTTC
V: TRBV5-4; length: 14; size: -; D: -; J: TRBJ2-7; CDR3: CASSLAFARYEQYF; DNA: TGTGCCAGCAGCTTGGCCTTTGCACGCTACGAGCAGTACTTC
V: TRBV7-9; length: 13; size: -; D: -; J: TRBJ1-1; CDR3: CASSIDRNTEAFF; DNA: TGTGCCAGCAGCATCGACAGAAACACTGAAGCTTTCTTT
V: TRBV5-1; length: 13; size: -; D: TRBD2; J: TRBJ2-7; CDR3: CASSWGLNGEQYF; DNA: TGCGCCAGCAGCTGGGGACTAAATGGCGAGCAGTACTTC
V: TRBV7-2; length: 16; size: -; D: -; J: TRBJ2-3; CDR3: CASSLIPTPSQGTQYF; DNA: TGTGCCAGCAGCTTAATCCCCACCCCGTCGCAGGGTACGCAGTATTTT
V: TRBV5-5; length: 13; size: few; D: TRBD1; J: TRBJ2-3; CDR3: CASSHMDRGGWYF; DNA: TGTGCCAGCAGCCACATGGACAGGGGTGGTTGGTATTTT
V: TRBV5-4; length: 15; size: -; D: TRBD2; J: TRBJ2-7; CDR3: CASSLDATSGYEQYF; DNA: TGTGCCAGCAGCTTGGACGCGACTAGCGGCTACGAGCAGTACTTC
V: TRBV7-7; length: 13; size: -; D: -; J: TRBJ2-2; CDR3: CASSSPNTGELFF; DNA: TGTGCTAGCAGCTCCCCGAACACCGGGGAGCTGTTTTTT
V: TRBV5-8; length: 14; size: -; D: -; J: TRBJ1-1; CDR3: CASSLEWGNTEAFF; DNA: TGTGCCAGCAGCTTGGAATGGGGGAACACTGAAGCTTTCTTT
V: TRBV19; length: 14; size: once; D: -; J: TRBJ1-5; CDR3: CASSMVRVDQPQHF; DNA: TGTGCCAGTAGTATGGTCAGGGTGGATCAGCCCCAGCATTTT
V: TRBV28; length: 17; size: -; D: -; J: TRBJ2-3; CDR3: CASSFGGGRRYTDTQYF; DNA: TGTGCCAGCAGTTTTGGGGGGGGCAGGAGATACACAGATACGCAGTATTTT
V: TRBV5-1; length: 15; size: -; D: -; J: TRBJ2-5; CDR3: CASSLETGREETQYF; DNA: TGCGCCAGCAGCTTGGAGACAGGGAGGGAAGAGACCCAGTACTTC
V: TRBV28; length: 14; size: -; D: -; J: TRBJ2-7; CDR3: CASSPPSVVDEQYF; DNA: TGTGCCAGCAGTCCACCATCGGTTGTGGACGAGCAGTACTTC
V: TRBV29-1; length: 13; size: -; D: -; J: TRBJ2-5; CDR3: CSVDRAGSETQYF; DNA: TGCAGCGTTGACAGGGCGGGTTCCGAGACCCAGTACTTC
V: TRBV19; length: 14; size: once; D: -; J: TRBJ2-7; CDR3: CASSEGHPGAVQYF; DNA: TGTGCCAGTAGTGAGGGACATCCCGGAGCTGTGCAGTACTTC
V: TRBV6-6; length: 15; size: once; D: TRBD1; J: TRBJ2-6; CDR3: CASRRDRAGANVLTF; DNA: TGTGCCAGCAGACGAGACAGGGCTGGGGCCAACGTCCTGACTTTC
V: TRBV28; length: 15; size: -; D: TRBD1; J: TRBJ1-5; CDR3: CASSYLGQGYQPQHF; DNA: TGTGCCAGCAGTTATCTAGGACAGGGCTATCAGCCCCAGCATTTT
V: TRBV7-9; length: 17; size: once; D: -; J: TRBJ2-1; CDR3: CASSLALGGSSYNEQFF; DNA: TGTGCCAGCAGCTTAGCGTTAGGGGGAAGCTCCTACAATGAGCAGTTCTTC
V: TRBV7-2; length: 15; size: -; D: TRBD1; J: TRBJ2-7; CDR3: CASSLGTGGFYEQYF; DNA: TGTGCCAGCAGCTTAGGGACAGGGGGCTTCTACGAGCAGTACTTC
V: TRBV28; length: 16; size: once; D: -; J: TRBJ2-2; CDR3: CASSSGPGRNTGELFF; DNA: TGTGCCAGCAGTTCGGGCCCGGGCCGGAACACCGGGGAGCTGTTTTTT
V: TRBV30; length: 13; size: -; D: -; J: TRBJ2-3; CDR3: CAWSGGFTDTQYF; DNA: TGTGCCTGGAGTGGGGGATTCACAGATACGCAGTATTTT
V: TRBV5-4; length: 15; size: -; D: -; J: TRBJ1-4; CDR3: CASSSSGETNEKLFF; DNA: TGTGCCAGCAGTTCCTCGGGGGAAACTAATGAAAAACTGTTTTTT
V: TRBV2; length: 14; size: -; D: -; J: TRBJ1-4; CDR3: CASSAGADYEKLFF; DNA: TGTGCCAGCAGTGCCGGTGCAGACTATGAAAAACTGTTTTTT
V: TRBV28; length: 15; size: -; D: -; J: TRBJ2-7; CDR3: CASSFGLIGSYEQYF; DNA: TGTGCCAGCAGTTTCGGACTTATAGGCTCCTACGAGCAGTACTTC
V: TRBV7-3; length: 14; size: -; D: TRBD2; J: TRBJ2-3; CDR3: CASSPFGGKDTQYF; DNA: TGTGCCAGCAGCCCATTCGGGGGGAAAGATACGCAGTATTTT
V: TRBV7-2; length: 14; size: -; D: -; J: TRBJ2-7; CDR3: CASSLGSAPYEQYF; DNA: TGTGCCAGCAGCTTAGGTAGCGCCCCCTACGAGCAGTACTTC
V: TRBV7-6; length: 12; size: -; D: -; J: TRBJ2-2; CDR3: CASSPTRGELFF; DNA: TGTGCCAGCAGCCCCACAAGAGGGGAGCTGTTTTTT
V: TRBV15; length: 14; size: -; D: -; J: TRBJ2-3; CDR3: CATGILERTDTQYF; DNA: TGTGCCACCGGAATATTAGAACGCACAGATACGCAGTATTTT
V: TRBV7-6; length: 18; size: -; D: -; J: TRBJ1-1; CDR3: CASSLALRGRTVNTEAFF; DNA: TGTGCCAGCAGCTTAGCGCTCAGAGGACGGACGGTGAACACTGAAGCTTTCTTT
V: TRBV30; length: 15; size: -; D: TRBD2; J: TRBJ2-5; CDR3: CAWTGLAGTQETQYF; DNA: TGTGCCTGGACGGGGCTAGCGGGGACACAAGAGACCCAGTACTTC
V: TRBV7-8; length: 16; size: few; D: TRBD1; J: TRBJ2-5; CDR3: CASSPHFRQGGETQYF; DNA: TGTGCCAGCAGCCCCCATTTCCGACAGGGGGGCGAGACCCAGTACTTC
V: TRBV10-1; length: 16; size: -; D: TRBD1; J: TRBJ1-3; CDR3: CAPKKGAFDCGNTIYF; DNA: TGCGCCCCTAAAAAGGGGGCCTTCGACTGTGGAAACACCATATATTTT
V: TRBV7-9; length: 13; size: few; D: -; J: TRBJ1-1; CDR3: CASSWTPGTEAFF; DNA: TGTGCCAGCAGCTGGACGCCTGGGACTGAAGCTTTCTTT
V: TRBV2; length: 13; size: -; D: -; J: TRBJ2-5; CDR3: CASNPVAEGTQYF; DNA: TGTGCCAGTAACCCAGTAGCGGAGGGGACCCAGTACTTC
V: TRBV6-1; length: 14; size: -; D: -; J: TRBJ1-3; CDR3: CASTRAGAGNTIYF; DNA: TGTGCCAGCACCCGGGCAGGGGCTGGAAACACCATATATTTT
V: TRBV10-3; length: 12; size: -; D: -; J: TRBJ2-7; CDR3: CAISESGHEQYF; DNA: TGTGCCATCAGTGAGTCTGGGCACGAGCAGTACTTC
V: TRBV11-1; length: 13; size: -; D: -; J: TRBJ2-7; CDR3: CASSFGGFGEQYF; DNA: TGTGCCAGCAGCTTCGGGGGTTTCGGCGAGCAGTACTTC
V: TRBV30; length: 12; size: -; D: -; J: TRBJ1-2; CDR3: CAWSRTAYGYTF; DNA: TGTGCCTGGTCACGGACTGCCTATGGCTACACCTTC
V: TRBV19; length: 14; size: once; D: -; J: TRBJ1-4; CDR3: CASSGGGANEKLFF; DNA: TGTGCCAGTAGTGGAGGTGGGGCTAATGAAAAACTGTTTTTT
V: TRBV11-2; length: 15; size: -; D: TRBD1; J: TRBJ2-7; CDR3: CASSLEGGLLYEQYF; DNA: TGTGCCAGCAGCTTAGAAGGGGGCCTTCTTTACGAGCAGTACTTC
V: TRBV21-1; length: 14; size: -; D: -; J: TRBJ2-4; CDR3: CASSKGGAKNIQYF; DNA: TGTGCCAGCAGCAAGGGGGGTGCCAAAAACATTCAGTACTTC
V: TRBV9; length: 16; size: -; D: TRBD2; J: TRBJ2-1; CDR3: CASSVGGSGGYNEQFF; DNA: TGTGCCAGCAGCGTAGGCGGGTCGGGGGGTTACAATGAGCAGTTCTTC
V: TRBV5-1; length: 15; size: -; D: TRBD1; J: TRBJ2-2; CDR3: CASTTDRVNTGELFF; DNA: TGCGCCAGCACCACGGACAGGGTGAACACCGGGGAGCTGTTTTTT
V: TRBV11-2; length: 15; size: -; D: -; J: TRBJ2-1; CDR3: CASSLGVRSYNEQFF; DNA: TGTGCCAGCAGCTTAGGCGTTCGGTCCTACAATGAGCAGTTCTTC
V: TRBV7-2; length: 11; size: -; D: TRBD1; J: TRBJ2-1; CDR3: CASSFGQGRFF; DNA: TGTGCCAGCAGCTTCGGACAGGGTCGGTTCTTC
V: TRBV18; length: 13; size: -; D: -; J: TRBJ2-5; CDR3: CASSRAVDETQYF; DNA: TGTGCCAGCTCACGCGCTGTAGACGAGACCCAGTACTTC
V: TRBV6-5; length: 15; size: -; D: TRBD1; J: TRBJ1-6; CDR3: CASSMMDRGFSPLHF; DNA: TGTGCCAGCAGCATGATGGACAGGGGATTTTCACCCCTCCACTTT
V: TRBV6-5; length: 14; size: -; D: -; J: TRBJ2-5; CDR3: CASSLVAARETQYF; DNA: TGTGCCAGCAGCCTAGTGGCCGCTCGTGAGACCCAGTACTTC
V: TRBV2; length: 12; size: -; D: -; J: TRBJ2-5; CDR3: CASNGVHETQYF; DNA: TGTGCCTCCAATGGCGTACACGAGACCCAGTACTTC
V: TRBV18; length: 14; size: -; D: -; J: TRBJ1-1; CDR3: CASSPAGTNTEAFF; DNA: TGTGCCAGCTCACCAGCTGGGACGAACACTGAAGCTTTCTTT
V: TRBV29-1; length: 14; size: -; D: TRBD1; J: TRBJ2-3; CDR3: CSVAVTGGTDTQYF; DNA: TGCAGCGTTGCGGTGACAGGGGGCACAGATACGCAGTATTTT
V: TRBV5-1; length: 14; size: -; D: -; J: TRBJ1-1; CDR3: CASFMGGPNTEAFF; DNA: TGCGCCAGCTTCATGGGTGGACCGAACACTGAAGCTTTCTTT
V: TRBV4-1; length: 16; size: -; D: -; J: TRBJ1-4; CDR3: CASSQVEQGGSEKLFF; DNA: TGCGCCAGCAGCCAAGTGGAGCAAGGGGGAAGTGAAAAACTGTTTTTT
V: TRBV7-9; length: 15; size: once; D: TRBD1; J: TRBJ1-2; CDR3: CASSLEGGANYGYTF; DNA: TGTGCCAGCAGCTTAGAAGGGGGCGCAAACTATGGCTACACCTTC